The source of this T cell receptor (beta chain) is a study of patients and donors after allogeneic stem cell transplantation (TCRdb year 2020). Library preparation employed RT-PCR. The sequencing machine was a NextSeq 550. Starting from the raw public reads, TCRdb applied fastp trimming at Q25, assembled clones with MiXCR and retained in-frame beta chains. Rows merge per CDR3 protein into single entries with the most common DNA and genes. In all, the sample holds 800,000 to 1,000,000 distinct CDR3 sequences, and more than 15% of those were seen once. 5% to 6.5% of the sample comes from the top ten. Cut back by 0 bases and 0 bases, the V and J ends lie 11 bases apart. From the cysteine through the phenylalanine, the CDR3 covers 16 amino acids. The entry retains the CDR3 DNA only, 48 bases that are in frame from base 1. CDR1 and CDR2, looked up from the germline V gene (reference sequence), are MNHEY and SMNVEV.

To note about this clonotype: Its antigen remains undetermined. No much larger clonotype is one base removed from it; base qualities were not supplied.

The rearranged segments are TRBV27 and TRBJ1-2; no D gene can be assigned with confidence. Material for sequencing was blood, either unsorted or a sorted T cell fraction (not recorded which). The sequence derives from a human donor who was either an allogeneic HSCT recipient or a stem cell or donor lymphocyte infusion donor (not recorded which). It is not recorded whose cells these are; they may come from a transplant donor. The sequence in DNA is TGTGCCAGCAGTTTATCAGTGGCAGTAGCTAACTATGGCTACACCTTC. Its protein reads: CASSLSVAVANYGYTF.